This T cell receptor beta chain was observed in a study of tumor-infiltrating lymphocytes in localized non-small cell lung cancer. A remark on this clone: Its antigen is still unknown.

CDR3 length equals 15 residues. From germline, CDR1 is SGHNT and CDR2 YYREEE (reference sequence). V lost 0 bases and J lost 0, with 7 bases in between. Using immunoSEQ multiplex PCR, the repertoire was profiled, and TCRdb retains in-frame clones only, with some absent. The sample has 25,000 to 35,000 clones, approximately 83% seen once. The study, taken as a whole, reports: Higher tumor T cell infiltration than in uninvolved lung was supported by TCRbeta sequencing. Technical variation could not be separated from intratumor heterogeneity here. IM1 and IM2 tumors showed no difference in T-cell fraction. Not all patients were TCR sequenced, owing to tissue quantity.

The chain has TRBV5-4 and TRBJ1-3, with a possible D match to TRBD1 (5 bases). Source material: lung tumor tissue. The clonotype was recovered from a human donor with non-small cell lung cancer. For the CDR3, the DNA is TGTGCCAGCAGCTTGGATCAGGGCTCTGGAAACACCATATATTTT. This gives the protein CASSLDQGSGNTIYF.